These 27 T cell receptor beta chains were sequenced from one sample in a study of blood T cell repertoires in COVID-19. Sequencing was performed with immunoSEQ multiplex PCR; in TCRdb, only in-frame clones are kept and a portion is missing. The sample holds under 250,000 clones, 82% seen once. Sequenced: peripheral blood. The receptors stem from a woman of 80 years or more with acute or convalescent COVID-19.

The gene calls are TRBV6-1 and TRBJ1-2; maybe TRBD1 (6 bases). The V end lost 0 bases, the J end lost 0 bases, and 8 bases lay between the germline ends. CDR3 length: 15 amino acids. Germline CDR1 MNHNS, CDR2 SASEGT. CDR3 protein: CASSEADSANYGYTF. The CDR3 DNA sequence: TGTGCCAGCAGTGAAGCGGACAGTGCTAACTATGGCTACACCTTC.

This clone was recorded only once. V gene TRBV29-1 combines with J gene TRBJ1-2; tentative D call: TRBD1 (5 bases). Trimming stripped 2 bases from V and 4 bases from J, with 11 bases between. CDR1 and CDR2 from the germline V gene are SQVTM and ANQGSEA. This CDR3 contains 13 residues. This chain's CDR3 is CSVEFGGGYGYTF. For the CDR3, the DNA is TGCAGCGTTGAATTCGGGGGGGGCTATGGCTACACCTTC. Complete variable domain (other parts from reference TRBV29-1 and TRBJ1-2): SAVISQKPSRDICQRGTSLTIQCQVDSQVTMMFWYRQQPGQSLTLIATANQGSEATYESGFVIDKFPISRPNLTFSTLTVSNMSPEDSSIYLCSVEFGGGYGYTFGSGTRLTVV.

The V gene is TRBV7-2, the J gene TRBJ2-5, with 8 bases matching TRBD2. Per germline, CDR1 SGHTA and CDR2 FQGNSA. J gave up 1 base and V 3 bases, and 4 bases lay outside the gene matches. The CDR3 is 15 amino acids. DNA of the CDR3: TGTGCCAGCAGCTTGCGGGGGGCTACCCAAGAGACCCAGTACTTC. It translates to CASSLRGATQETQYF.

V usage is TRBV5-1 and J usage is TRBJ2-1; 7 bases line up with TRBD1. V gave up 5 bases and J gave up 4 bases; unmatched junction bases: 12. This CDR3 comprises 16 residues. Per the germline V gene, CDR1 is SGHRS and CDR2 is YFSETQ. CDR3 nucleotides: TGCGCCAGCAGGTTGCTACCGGGACAGAAATACAATGAGCAGTTCTTC. It is translated as CASRLLPGQKYNEQFF. Looking up the rest from reference TRBV5-1 and TRBJ2-1 gives the full variable domain: KAGVTQTPRYLIKTRGQQVTLSCSPISGHRSVSWYQQTPGQGLQFLFEYFSETQRNKGNFPGRFSGRQFSNSRSEMNVSTLELGDSALYLCASRLLPGQKYNEQFFGPGTRLTVL.

The table lists this clone with a few counts. J is TRBJ2-3 and V is TRBV19; weak D call: TRBD1 (5 bases). Trimming cost V 5 bases and J 5 bases, with 5 bases left between them. The germline V gene encodes CDR1 LNHDA and CDR2 SQIVND (reference sequence). CDR3 length equals 11 residues. The CDR3 nucleotides are TGTGCCAGTAGTCAGGGAGATACGCAGTATTTT. This translates into CASSQGDTQYF. The full variable domain, completed using reference TRBV19 and TRBJ2-3, is DGGITQSPKYLFRKEGQNVTLSCEQNLNHDAMYWYRQDPGQGLRLIYYSQIVNDFQKGDIAEGYSVSREKKESFPLTVTSAQKNPTAFYLCASSQGDTQYFGPGTRLTVL.

As to this clone: A junction boundary mismatches the germline segment, possibly from a read error. The CDR3 region is CASSSAGPLKSAVLF. The CDR3 coding sequence is TGTGCCAGCAGCTCAGCAGGGCCGCTGAAGTCAGCGGTGCTTTTT. The chain has TRBV7-9 and TRBJ1-4, with D possibly being TRBD1 (5 bases). CDR3 length: 15 residues. Germline assignment: CDR1 SEHNR and CDR2 FQNEAQ (reference sequence).

This clone has at least ten counts. It is unclear where the CDR3 begins or ends on the DNA, so no DNA is shown, and the CDR3 is as TCRdb lists it. The CDR3: CASSKSFAGGNQPQHF. The chain has TRBV21-1 and TRBJ1-5; the table assigns TRBD1, which was not confirmed against the DNA. TRBV21-1 is a documented pseudogene. 16 amino acids form the CDR3, both terminal residues included.

The J gene is TRBJ1-2, the V gene TRBV11-3; no reliable D call. This CDR3 is 14 amino acids long. CDR1 is SGHNT, CDR2 YENEEA, per germline. Trimming shortened V by 3 bases and J by 4 bases, and 12 bases separated the two germline ends. This chain's CDR3 is CASSFWACLYGYTF. In DNA form, the CDR3 reads TGTGCCAGCAGCTTTTGGGCCTGCCTCTATGGCTACACCTTC.

This clone was observed a few times. The chain couples TRBV29-1 to TRBJ1-2; TRBD1 agrees at 8 bases. The CDR3 totals 13 residues. With V trimmed by 7 bases and J by 4 bases, 8 bases remained unmatched. In germline, CDR1 is SQVTM, CDR2 ANQGSEA. CDR3 region: CSAGDRQGYGYTF. CDR3 coding DNA: TGCAGCGCCGGGGACAGGCAGGGCTATGGCTACACCTTC.

The chain carries TRBV5-8 and TRBJ1-5, with D possibly being TRBD1 (6 bases). This CDR3 comprises 16 residues. V was cut by 4 bases and J by 8 bases, with 22 bases left in between. CDR1 and CDR2 from the germline V gene are SGHTS and YDEGEE. Written as DNA, the CDR3 is TGTGCCAGCAGCCCACCAGGAGGGGGGGGCAGGGAGCCCCAGCATTTT. Translation: CASSPPGGGGREPQHF.

This clone was counted between two and nine times. Other DNA sequences of this sample code for an identical CDR3. The chain has TRBV9 and TRBJ1-6; TRBD1 might be the D (6 bases). The CDR3 extends over 14 amino acids. Trimming removed 3 bases at V and 7 bases at J, with 11 bases between. Germline V CDR1 and CDR2: SGDLS, YYNGEE. This chain's CDR3 is CASSAPGENSPLHF. For the CDR3, the DNA is TGTGCCAGCAGCGCCCCAGGGGAAAATTCACCCCTCCACTTT.

This clone turned up a few times. This rearrangement joins TRBV6-6 to TRBJ2-5, with TRBD2 matching over 11 bases. Unmatched junction bases numbered 6, after V lost 7 bases and J lost 5 bases. Germline V gene lookup returns CDR1 MNHNY and CDR2 SVGAGI (reference sequence). The CDR3 spans 14 residues. Here the CDR3 reads CASTPTSGAETQYF. The DNA of the CDR3 is TGTGCCAGCACCCCGACTAGCGGGGCGGAGACCCAGTACTTC.

The genes are TRBV19 and TRBJ1-1; D perhaps matches TRBD1 (6 bases). Trimming removed 0 bases at V and 1 base at J, with 21 bases between. The germline V gene has CDR1 LNHDA and CDR2 SQIVND (reference sequence). This CDR3 is 19 amino acids long. CDR3: CASSIDLDRGGLGNTEAFF. Written as DNA, the CDR3 is TGTGCCAGTAGTATAGATCTAGATAGGGGGGGACTGGGGAACACTGAAGCTTTCTTT.

The rearrangement links TRBV10-3 to TRBJ1-2; tentatively, D is TRBD1 (6 bases). There are 14 residues in the CDR3. Per the germline V gene, CDR1 is ENHRY and CDR2 is SYGVKD. Trimming left V 3 bases short and J 2 bases short, with 10 bases between. CDR3 nucleotides: TGTGCCATCAGTGAAGAGCAGGGGAACTATGGCTACACCTTC. Protein sequence: CAISEEQGNYGYTF.

This chain links TRBV18 with TRBJ2-2; D not certain. Germline assignment: CDR1 KGHSH and CDR2 LQKENI. The CDR3 totals 13 residues. V was pared by 6 bases and J by 6 bases, with 11 bases between. DNA of the CDR3: TGTGCCAGCTCTCAAGAGGCGTCCGGGGAGCTGTTTTTT. It specifies CASSQEASGELFF.

The chain carries TRBV4-1 and TRBJ1-1; 9 bases are a match to TRBD1. CDR3 length: 17 amino acids. Germline V CDR1 and CDR2: MGHRA, YSYEKL. Trimming took 6 bases from V and 0 from J; bases not matched to a gene: 11. CDR3 nucleotides: TGCGCCAGCAGTCCACAGGGGGCGGGTGGCATGAACACTGAAGCTTTCTTT. Encoded protein: CASSPQGAGGMNTEAFF.

The chain is built from TRBV27 and TRBJ2-1; 8 bases fit TRBD1. The germline gives CDR1 MNHEY, CDR2 SMNVEV (reference sequence). The CDR3 extends over 15 amino acids. The CDR3 bases are TGTGACTCCGAGCGGACAGGGATCCCCTACAATGAGCAGTTCTTC. Protein: CDSERTGIPYNEQFF.

The table lists this clone with a few counts. V and J are TRBV2 and TRBJ1-2, with 10 bases lining up with TRBD1. V gave up 6 bases and J gave up 4 bases; unmatched junction bases: 5. The CDR3 has 14 residues. Per germline, CDR1 SNHLY and CDR2 FYNNEI. The CDR3 bases are TGTGCCAGCAGAGCGACAGGGGGCAGCTATGGCTACACCTTC. This sequence encodes CASRATGGSYGYTF.

The V and J genes are TRBV10-3 and TRBJ1-1, with 7 positions matching TRBD1. The V and J ends lost 6 bases and 7 bases, in that order; junction bases with no gene match: 5. Per the germline V gene, CDR1 is ENHRY and CDR2 is SYGVKD. The CDR3 has 12 residues. The CDR3 is CAIRRRDSEAFF. Here the CDR3 DNA reads TGTGCCATCAGGCGCCGGGACAGTGAAGCTTTCTTT.

The chain uses TRBV6-2 or TRBV6-3 and TRBJ2-1; 9 bases are shared with TRBD2. Per germline, CDR1 MNHEY and CDR2 SVGEGT. The CDR3 is 19 amino acids. V gave up 0 bases and J gave up 0 bases; unmatched junction bases: 9. CDR3 coding DNA: TGTGCCAGCAGTTACTCGGTGCTAGCGGGGACGAGCTCCTACAATGAGCAGTTCTTC. Protein sequence: CASSYSVLAGTSSYNEQFF.

The chain uses TRBV7-9 and TRBJ1-2, with D perhaps TRBD1 (6 bases). The germline V gene has CDR1 SEHNR and CDR2 FQNEAQ (reference sequence). This CDR3 comprises 15 residues. Trimming shortened V by 6 bases and J by 4 bases, and 18 bases separated the two germline ends. The CDR3 DNA follows: TGTGCCAGCAGTCCCTCGGGGGGGCAAGGCTATGGCTACACCTTC. It specifies CASSPSGGQGYGYTF.

The V call is TRBV12-3 or TRBV12-4, the J call TRBJ2-4, with D maybe TRBD1 (6 bases). V lost 6 bases to trimming and J lost 15 bases, with 21 bases between them. This CDR3 comprises 13 residues. In nucleotides, the CDR3 is TGTGCCAGCAGCCTTTGGGGGAGACAGGATCGGTACTTC. Translation gives CASSLWGRQDRYF.

The chain joins TRBV4-1 to TRBJ1-2; D remains ambiguous. The CDR3 is 16 residues long. Trimming left V 0 bases short and J 6 bases short, with 17 bases between. Germline CDR1 and CDR2: MGHRA and YSYEKL. In DNA form, the CDR3 reads TGCGCCAGCAGCCAAGATACCTTTCCTGGTAGAGATGGCTACACCTTC. This encodes CASSQDTFPGRDGYTF.

V gene TRBV9 combines with J gene TRBJ2-2, with TRBD2 matching 10 bases. The junction had 6 bases not matched to a gene; V was cut back by 3 bases and J by 4 bases. This CDR3 is 16 amino acids long. CDR1 is SGDLS and CDR2 is YYNGEE in the germline V gene. This CDR3 reads CASSASGGAVTGELFF. The CDR3 DNA reads as TGTGCCAGCAGCGCCAGCGGGGGGGCTGTCACCGGGGAGCTGTTTTTT.

To note about this clone: The sample has other DNA sequences that encode this CDR3 too. This sequence joins TRBV9 and TRBJ1-2; the D gene is possibly TRBD1 (5 bases). The V gene lost 0 bases and the J gene lost 3 bases, with 9 bases spanning the gap. CDR1 is SGDLS, CDR2 YYNGEE, per germline. The CDR3 covers 14 residues. The DNA for the CDR3 is TGTGCCAGCAGCGTAGGGGGCAGATACTATGGCTACACCTTC. Protein sequence: CASSVGGRYYGYTF.

The chain is built from TRBV6-1 and TRBJ2-2, with D uncertain. This CDR3 region has 18 residues. Germline V gene data show CDR1 as MNHNS and CDR2 as SASEGT. V shed 2 bases and J shed 0 bases, with 16 bases lying between them. In nucleotides, the CDR3 is TGTGCCAGCAGTGAACAGGCAGGTCCCGGTTCGAACACCGGGGAGCTGTTTTTT. Residues: CASSEQAGPGSNTGELFF.

The chain combines TRBV5-1 with TRBJ2-7, with 11 bases matching TRBD1. CDR1 and CDR2 from the germline V gene are SGHRS and YFSETQ. CDR3 size: 14 residues. V was clipped by 5 bases and J by 6 bases; unmatched bases: 7. Here the CDR3 DNA reads TGCGCCAGCAGTAACGGGGACAGGGGGGGCGAGCAGTACTTC. Its protein is CASSNGDRGGEQYF.